This passage covers 11 T cell receptor beta chains from one sample sequenced in a study of graft-versus-host responses after intestinal transplantation. Here immunoSEQ multiplex PCR was the method, and the copy in TCRdb shows in-frame clones only, minus some. The top ten clones hold roughly 0.15% of a sample with approximately 130,000 clones, approximately 90% of them seen once. No antigen has been assigned to these receptors. The sample was unstimulated CD4+ T cells sorted from spleen or lymph node cells, taken before intestinal transplant. The receptors were sampled from a human donor who received an intestinal transplant.

The CDR3 DNA is TGTGCCAGCAGCTTGGGCGACAGCCCCTATGGCTACACCTTC. Amino acids: CASSLGDSPYGYTF. The chain joins TRBV5-5 to TRBJ1-2; weak D call: TRBD1 (5 bases). Germline V lookup: CDR1 SGHKS, CDR2 YYEKEE (reference sequence). CDR3 size: 14 residues. V lost 0 bases to trimming and J lost 4 bases, with 10 bases between them.

In nucleotides, the CDR3 is TGCAGCGTTGGTAAAACTAGCGCCGTGGAGACCCAGTACTTC. It translates to CSVGKTSAVETQYF. V gene TRBV29-1 combines with J gene TRBJ2-5; 7 bases map to TRBD2. Germline assignment: CDR1 SQVTM and CDR2 ANQGSEA. J was trimmed by 5 bases and V by 4 bases; bases with no gene match: 10. The CDR3 has 14 amino acids.

V usage is TRBV9 and J usage is TRBJ1-2, with 10 positions matching TRBD1. The CDR3 consists of 15 residues. V trimming: 3 bases; J trimming: 3 bases; junction bases outside the gene matches: 5. CDR1 is SGDLS and CDR2 is YYNGEE in the germline V gene. The CDR3 DNA is TGTGCCAGCAGCGACCCCGGGACAGGGGACTATGGCTACACCTTC. Its translation is CASSDPGTGDYGYTF.

The rearrangement uses TRBV6-1 and TRBJ2-7; D is unclear. Trimming took 1 base from V and 3 from J, leaving 10 bases between them. The length of the CDR3 is 14 residues. Germline lookup yields CDR1 MNHNS and CDR2 SASEGT. The CDR3 sequence is CASSEEVRGYEQYF. DNA for the CDR3: TGTGCCAGCAGTGAAGAAGTCCGAGGCTACGAGCAGTACTTC.

This chain links TRBV6-1 with TRBJ1-2; D is possibly TRBD1 (6 bases). This CDR3 contains 13 residues. V lost 8 bases and J lost 2, with 12 bases in between. Germline CDR1 is MNHNS and CDR2 is SASEGT. The CDR3 region is CASPERGNYGYTF. CDR3 sequence (DNA): TGTGCCAGCCCAGAAAGGGGGAACTATGGCTACACCTTC.

The chain combines TRBV6-5 with TRBJ2-1, with TRBD2 matching over 8 bases. This CDR3 region has 15 residues. Germline assignment: CDR1 MNHEY and CDR2 SVGAGI. V shed 4 bases, J shed 7 bases, and the junction held 9 bases outside the gene matches. The CDR3 coding sequence is TGTGCCAGCAGTTCCCCCTTGTTAGCGGGAAATGAGCAGTTCTTC. It specifies CASSSPLLAGNEQFF.

CDR3 in DNA: TGCAGCGCTGACGGACAGGCCGACACTGAAGCTTTCTTT. It codes for CSADGQADTEAFF. V usage is TRBV29-1 and J usage is TRBJ1-1; 7 nucleotides line up with TRBD1. The V and J ends lost 7 bases and 3 bases, in that order; junction bases with no gene match: 8. The CDR3 length is 13 residues. The germline V gene encodes CDR1 SQVTM and CDR2 ANQGSEA.

The chain has TRBV7-2 and TRBJ2-4, with D perhaps assigned TRBD1 or TRBD2 (5 bases each). CDR1 is SGHTA and CDR2 is FQGNSA in the germline V gene. The CDR3 totals 15 residues. Trimming took off 4 bases at V and 7 bases at J, with 17 bases between the two ends. The CDR3 protein is CASSWNGARANIQYF. CDR3 DNA sequence: TGTGCCAGCAGCTGGAATGGGGCGAGGGCCAACATTCAGTACTTC.

The gene calls are TRBV7-3 and TRBJ2-1; 8 nucleotides agree with TRBD2. The CDR3 runs to 15 residues. With V trimmed by 2 bases and J by 7 bases, 7 bases remained unmatched. Per the germline V gene, CDR1 is SGHTA and CDR2 is FQGTGA. The CDR3 loop reads CASSLGRGDGNEQFF. DNA of the CDR3: TGTGCCAGCAGCTTAGGGCGGGGGGACGGTAATGAGCAGTTCTTC.

This chain links TRBV18 with TRBJ1-3; 9 bases line up with TRBD1. The CDR3 is 16 residues long. V dropped 4 bases and J dropped 0; count of bases not matched to a gene: 4. Germline lookup yields CDR1 KGHSH and CDR2 LQKENI. CDR3 in DNA: TGTGCCAGCTCACGTGGACAGGGGAACTCTGGAAACACCATATATTTT. Protein sequence: CASSRGQGNSGNTIYF.

The rearrangement joins TRBV10-3 to TRBJ2-3; D unclear. This CDR3 contains 12 residues. Germline loops: CDR1 ENHRY, CDR2 SYGVKD. Trimming stripped 10 bases from V and 0 bases from J, with 8 bases between. The chain's CDR3 is CATTPSTDTQYF. The DNA of the CDR3 is TGTGCCACGACACCTAGCACAGATACGCAGTATTTT.